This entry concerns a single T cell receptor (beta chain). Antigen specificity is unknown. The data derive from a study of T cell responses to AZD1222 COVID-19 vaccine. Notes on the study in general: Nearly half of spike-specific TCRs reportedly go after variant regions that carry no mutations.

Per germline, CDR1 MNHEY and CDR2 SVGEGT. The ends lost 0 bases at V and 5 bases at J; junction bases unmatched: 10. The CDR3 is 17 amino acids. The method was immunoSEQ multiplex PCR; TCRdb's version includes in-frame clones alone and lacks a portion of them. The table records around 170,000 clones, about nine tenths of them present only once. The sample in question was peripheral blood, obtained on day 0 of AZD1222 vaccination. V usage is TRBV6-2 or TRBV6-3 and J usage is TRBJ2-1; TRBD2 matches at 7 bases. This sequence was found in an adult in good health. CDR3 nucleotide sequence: TGTGCCAGCAGTTACTCGATGGCACTAGCGAGTAACAATGAGCAGTTCTTC. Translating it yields CASSYSMALASNNEQFF.